This TCR beta chain was sequenced in a study of cytomegalovirus exposure and HLA in healthy donors. Study-wide findings and caveats: Highly shared sequence variants in one cluster were likely a sequencing artifact.

Germline V CDR1 and CDR2: MNHNS, SASEGT. The CDR3 is made up of 12 amino acids. The germline V and J ends were trimmed by 5 bases and 5 bases, with 9 bases remaining between them. Note on this clone: Its specificity is not known.

60 Vbeta and 13 Jbeta primers were used in PCR. Produced via immunoSEQ multiplex PCR; TCRdb's table is partial and in-frame only. The repertoire holds roughly 150,000 clones, with more than 70% as singletons. The source is a man aged 18 to 29 in good health and CMV-seropositive. The gene calls are TRBV6-1 and TRBJ2-5, with TRBD1 as a possible D gene (5 bases). What was sequenced was PBMCs. The CDR3 sequence: CASSSGWETQYF. In DNA, the CDR3 is TGTGCCAGCAGTTCAGGGTGGGAGACCCAGTACTTC.